The 12 T cell receptor beta chains below all came from one sample that was sequenced in a study of T cell responses to AZD1222 COVID-19 vaccine. Sequenced by immunoSEQ multiplex PCR; TCRdb stores in-frame clones only, minus some. The sample includes over 45,000 clones, 80% to 90% of them seen just once. The source material was peripheral blood, sampled on day 0 of AZD1222 vaccination. Receptors were obtained from an adult in good health.

The chain recombines TRBV2 with TRBJ2-3; maybe TRBD2 (5 bases). This CDR3 has 14 residues. Trimming removed 7 bases from V and 0 bases from J, with 11 bases in between. Germline CDR1 reads SNHLY; CDR2 reads FYNNEI. The CDR3 coding sequence is TGTGCCAGCAAGGGTAGCGCAAGCACAGATACGCAGTATTTT. Its protein is CASKGSASTDTQYF.

The gene calls are TRBV5-5 and TRBJ1-3, with D unresolved. Trimming took off 4 bases at V and 3 bases at J, with 17 bases between the two ends. Germline V CDR1 and CDR2: SGHKS, YYEKEE (reference sequence). This CDR3 region has 16 residues. CDR3 DNA sequence: TGTGCCAGCAGCGAGTCGGGATCCCGAATTGGAAACACCATATATTTT. The encoded protein is CASSESGSRIGNTIYF. Combining the CDR3 with reference TRBV5-5 and TRBJ1-3 gives the whole variable domain DAGVTQSPTHLIKTRGQQVTLRCSPISGHKSVSWYQQVLGQGPQFIFQYYEKEERGRGNFPDRFSARQFPNYSSELNVNALLLGDSALYLCASSESGSRIGNTIYFGEGSWLTVV.

The chain couples TRBV27 to TRBJ2-1; no clear D. V lost 5 bases to trimming and J lost 6 bases, with 14 bases between them. Germline loops: CDR1 MNHEY, CDR2 SMNVEV (reference sequence). The CDR3 spans 14 residues. CDR3 coding DNA: TGTGCCAGCAGTCTACTCGAGGCCTCCAATGAGCAGTTCTTC. Translation: CASSLLEASNEQFF.

The chain couples TRBV19 to TRBJ2-1; D unclear. CDR3 length: 14 amino acids. CDR1 and CDR2 (germline): LNHDA, SQIVND (reference sequence). Trimming shortened V by 5 bases and J by 2 bases, and 10 bases separated the two germline ends. CDR3 residues: CASSFLGTYNEQFF. The CDR3 DNA is TGTGCCAGTAGTTTTTTGGGAACCTACAATGAGCAGTTCTTC.

The CDR3 region is CASSSQATELVEGTDTQYF. CDR3 nucleotide sequence: TGTGCCAGCAGCTCACAAGCCACCGAACTAGTGGAGGGCACAGATACGCAGTATTTT. The chain joins TRBV7-9 to TRBJ2-3, with D perhaps TRBD2 (5 bases). Between the trimmed V and J ends, which lost 4 bases and 1 base, there was a span of 24 bases. CDR1 SEHNR and CDR2 FQNEAQ come from the germline V gene (reference sequence). The CDR3 loop spans 19 amino acids.

On this clone: One junction end does not reproduce the germline sequence, and a read error may be involved. The chain uses TRBV10-3 and TRBJ1-2; 8 bases align to TRBD1. The CDR3 is 16 amino acids. Germline loops: CDR1 ENHRY, CDR2 SYGVKD. The CDR3 nucleotides read TGTGCCATCAGAGCTGACAGGGGCGAAACTAAATATGGCTACACCTTC. Protein sequence: CAIRADRGETKYGYTF.

V is TRBV28 and J is TRBJ1-6, with D possibly being TRBD1 (6 bases). CDR1 is MDHEN, CDR2 SYDVKM, per germline. This CDR3 region has 13 residues. The ends were cut back, 6 bases at V and 8 bases at J, with 11 bases in the middle. The CDR3 here is CASRRGVDSPLHF. The CDR3, as DNA: TGTGCCAGCAGAAGGGGGGTCGATTCACCCCTCCACTTT.

The rearrangement uses TRBV12-3 or TRBV12-4 and TRBJ2-7; D may be TRBD2 (5 bases). The CDR3 is 12 amino acids. Trimming cost V 3 bases and J 4 bases, with 7 bases left between them. The chain's CDR3 is CASSFWRYEQYF. The CDR3 DNA sequence: TGTGCCAGCAGTTTTTGGAGGTACGAGCAGTACTTC.

V and J are TRBV10-2 and TRBJ2-1; unclear D gene. CDR3 length: 13 amino acids. Trimming removed 7 bases from V and 0 bases from J, with 7 bases in between. The germline CDR1 and CDR2 sequences are WSHSY and SAAADI. CDR3: CASMVSSYNEQFF. The CDR3 DNA follows: TGCGCCAGCATGGTGAGCTCCTACAATGAGCAGTTCTTC.

V gene TRBV15 combines with J gene TRBJ2-1, with a possible D match to TRBD2 (5 bases). Trimming cost V 0 bases and J 10 bases, with 16 bases left between them. CDR1 and CDR2 from the germline V gene are LNHNV and YYDKDF (reference sequence). The CDR3 consists of 15 residues. The CDR3 nucleotides read TGTGCCACCAGCAGAGATCGAGGACTGTCACGCGAGCAGTTCTTC. This encodes CATSRDRGLSREQFF.

The chain recombines TRBV9 with TRBJ2-3, with 12 bases matching TRBD2. The CDR3 is made up of 16 amino acids. With 4 bases clipped from V and 4 bases from J, the junction kept 7 bases outside the gene matches. Germline CDR1 SGDLS, CDR2 YYNGEE. The CDR3 reads CASSPSGGAGADTQYF. In nucleotides, the CDR3 is TGTGCCAGCAGCCCTAGCGGGGGGGCCGGTGCAGATACGCAGTATTTT. The entire variable domain, with the rest obtained from reference TRBV9 and TRBJ2-3, is as follows: DSGVTQTPKHLITATGQRVTLRCSPRSGDLSVYWYQQSLDQGLQFLIQYYNGEERAKGNILERFSAQQFPDLHSELNLSSLELGDSALYFCASSPSGGAGADTQYFGPGTRLTVL.

J is TRBJ2-3 and V is TRBV7-9; D may be TRBD2 (7 bases). Trimming took 5 bases from V and 4 from J, leaving 16 bases between them. This CDR3 contains 15 residues. Germline V lookup: CDR1 SEHNR, CDR2 FQNEAQ (reference sequence). CDR3 DNA: TGTGCCAGCAGCCCCATGGGGGGGGGCGCAGATACGCAGTATTTT. Amino acid sequence: CASSPMGGGADTQYF.